These T cell receptor beta chains were read from a single sample in a study of blood T cell repertoires in COVID-19. Measured with immunoSEQ multiplex PCR; TCRdb has only the in-frame clones, and not every one. The sample lists some 250,000 clones; under 90% were seen once. The sample taken for sequencing was PBMCs or T cells enriched from blood (not recorded which). The receptor source for this set is a woman aged 30 to 39 with acute COVID-19. Both conserved end residues are part of each CDR3. The D gene is left open where the match is weak. The listing skips clone size in some rows; elsewhere it reads once, few, many or a size class.

CDR3nt: TGTGCCACCAGTGATTCGGGACTAGCGGGGGGGCTGATAAATGAGCAGTTCTTC; CDR3aa: CATSDSGLAGGLINEQFF; abundance: NA; v_gene: TRBV24-1; d_gene: TRBD2; j_gene: TRBJ2-1
CDR3nt: TGTGCCAGCAGCAAACGATCCGGGGTTTACGAGCAGTACTTC; CDR3aa: CASSKRSGVYEQYF; abundance: NA; v_gene: TRBV6-2/TRBV6-3; d_gene: NA; j_gene: TRBJ2-7
CDR3nt: TGTGCCAGCAGCTCGCCAGACAGTAACTATGGCTACACCTTC; CDR3aa: CASSSPDSNYGYTF; abundance: NA; v_gene: TRBV7-2; d_gene: NA; j_gene: TRBJ1-2
CDR3nt: TGCAGCGCCGGGATTCCGTTAGGAGCTAACTATGGCTACACCTTC; CDR3aa: CSAGIPLGANYGYTF; abundance: once; v_gene: TRBV29-1; d_gene: NA; j_gene: TRBJ1-2
CDR3nt: TGTGCCAGCAGCCCTTTCCCTAACTATGGCTACACCTTC; CDR3aa: CASSPFPNYGYTF; abundance: NA; v_gene: TRBV9; d_gene: NA; j_gene: TRBJ1-2
CDR3nt: TGTGCCAGCAGGCCGGGACTGAGTGGAGAGACCCAGTACTTC; CDR3aa: CASRPGLSGETQYF; abundance: NA; v_gene: TRBV27; d_gene: NA; j_gene: TRBJ2-5
CDR3nt: TGCGCCAGCAGTACCGACAGGGTTCAGCCCCAGCATTTT; CDR3aa: CASSTDRVQPQHF; abundance: NA; v_gene: TRBV10-2; d_gene: TRBD1; j_gene: TRBJ1-5
CDR3nt: TGCGCCAGCAGCCAAGGCCCTAGCGGGGGGGTATTGAGCGGCACAGATACGCAGTATTTT; CDR3aa: CASSQGPSGGVLSGTDTQYF; abundance: NA; v_gene: TRBV4-3; d_gene: TRBD2; j_gene: TRBJ2-3
CDR3nt: TGTGCCAGCAGTCAGGGACTAGCGTGGAAAGAGACCCAGTACTTC; CDR3aa: CASSQGLAWKETQYF; abundance: NA; v_gene: TRBV6-2/TRBV6-3; d_gene: TRBD2; j_gene: TRBJ2-5
CDR3nt: TGTGCCAGCTCACCAACAGGGGGAGAAGTCTATGGCTACACCTTC; CDR3aa: CASSPTGGEVYGYTF; abundance: NA; v_gene: TRBV18; d_gene: TRBD1; j_gene: TRBJ1-2
CDR3nt: TGTGCCAGCAGTTACTCCCGGGAGCTGTTTTTT; CDR3aa: CASSYSRELFF; abundance: NA; v_gene: TRBV6-2/TRBV6-3; d_gene: NA; j_gene: TRBJ2-2
CDR3nt: TGTGCCAGCAGCCGGACAGCCACCTATAATTCACCCCTCCACTTT; CDR3aa: CASSRTATYNSPLHF; abundance: NA; v_gene: TRBV3-1/TRBV3-2; d_gene: NA; j_gene: TRBJ1-6
CDR3nt: TGTGCCAGCAGCTTAGCGACAGCTGTAACTGAAGCTTTCTTT; CDR3aa: CASSLATAVTEAFF; abundance: NA; v_gene: TRBV7-2; d_gene: NA; j_gene: TRBJ1-1
CDR3nt: TGCGCCGCCTGGGACAGCGGCGTGGGTGATACGCAGTATTTT; CDR3aa: CAAWDSGVGDTQYF; abundance: NA; v_gene: TRBV10-2; d_gene: TRBD1; j_gene: TRBJ2-3
CDR3nt: TGTGCCAGCAGCTCGGGGGGACCCTACGAGCAGTACTTC; CDR3aa: CASSSGGPYEQYF; abundance: few; v_gene: TRBV7-9; d_gene: TRBD2; j_gene: TRBJ2-7
CDR3nt: TGTGCTAGTGGTTTCCTTCCTTTATGGCTCAAGTATAGCAATCAGCCCCAGCATTTT; CDR3aa: CASGFLPLWLKYSNQPQHF; abundance: NA; v_gene: TRBV12-5; d_gene: NA; j_gene: TRBJ1-5
CDR3nt: TGTGCCAGCAGCTTGACAGACCTCACCGGGGAGCTGTTTTTT; CDR3aa: CASSLTDLTGELFF; abundance: NA; v_gene: TRBV9; d_gene: NA; j_gene: TRBJ2-2
CDR3nt: TGTGCCAGCATTCCAACCAGGGAGGCGAACTATGGCTACACCTTC; CDR3aa: CASIPTREANYGYTF; abundance: NA; v_gene: TRBV7-2; d_gene: NA; j_gene: TRBJ1-2
CDR3nt: TGCGCCAGCAGCCACCTCCGAGAGGGGAGGAACTATGGCTACACCTTC; CDR3aa: CASSHLREGRNYGYTF; abundance: NA; v_gene: TRBV4-1; d_gene: NA; j_gene: TRBJ1-2
CDR3nt: TGTGCCAGCAGCTCCGCGGGGGAGAGCACTGAAGCTTTCTTT; CDR3aa: CASSSAGESTEAFF; abundance: few; v_gene: TRBV7-3; d_gene: NA; j_gene: TRBJ1-1
CDR3nt: TGTGCCAGTAGTATTTCCGTGGCCTCAGGTGAAAAACTGTTTTTT; CDR3aa: CASSISVASGEKLFF; abundance: NA; v_gene: TRBV19; d_gene: NA; j_gene: TRBJ1-4
CDR3nt: TGCGCCAGCAGGAATCCGGGACAGGGATACGAGCAGTACTTC; CDR3aa: CASRNPGQGYEQYF; abundance: few; v_gene: TRBV5-1; d_gene: TRBD1; j_gene: TRBJ2-7
CDR3nt: TGTGCCAGCAGTTTATCGACCGAGACAGGGCATGGCTACACCTTC; CDR3aa: CASSLSTETGHGYTF; abundance: few; v_gene: TRBV27; d_gene: TRBD1; j_gene: TRBJ1-2
CDR3nt: TGTGCCGCGGGGGGAACCAACTACGAGCAGTACTTC; CDR3aa: CAAGGTNYEQYF; abundance: NA; v_gene: TRBV30; d_gene: TRBD2; j_gene: TRBJ2-7
CDR3nt: TGTGCCAGCAGCTTGCCCCGGGACAGTAATTTGAACACCGGGGAGCTGTTTTTT; CDR3aa: CASSLPRDSNLNTGELFF; abundance: NA; v_gene: TRBV7-2; d_gene: TRBD1; j_gene: TRBJ2-2
CDR3nt: TGTGCCAGCAGCCTTCCGGGACAGGGCCCTTACGAGCAGTACTTC; CDR3aa: CASSLPGQGPYEQYF; abundance: NA; v_gene: TRBV13; d_gene: TRBD1; j_gene: TRBJ2-7
CDR3nt: TGCGCCAGCAGCTTGGACAGGGAGAATCAGCCCCAGCATTTT; CDR3aa: CASSLDRENQPQHF; abundance: once; v_gene: TRBV5-1; d_gene: NA; j_gene: TRBJ1-5
CDR3nt: TGTGCCAGCAGCGGTGGGACTTTCCTCGGGGAGCAGTTCTTC; CDR3aa: CASSGGTFLGEQFF; abundance: NA; v_gene: TRBV11-3; d_gene: NA; j_gene: TRBJ2-1
CDR3nt: TGCGCCAGCAGTATTAGGGCCAGCCTAGCGGGGTCCACAGGAACCGGGGAGCTGTTTTTT; CDR3aa: CASSIRASLAGSTGTGELFF; abundance: NA; v_gene: TRBV4-1; d_gene: TRBD2; j_gene: TRBJ2-2